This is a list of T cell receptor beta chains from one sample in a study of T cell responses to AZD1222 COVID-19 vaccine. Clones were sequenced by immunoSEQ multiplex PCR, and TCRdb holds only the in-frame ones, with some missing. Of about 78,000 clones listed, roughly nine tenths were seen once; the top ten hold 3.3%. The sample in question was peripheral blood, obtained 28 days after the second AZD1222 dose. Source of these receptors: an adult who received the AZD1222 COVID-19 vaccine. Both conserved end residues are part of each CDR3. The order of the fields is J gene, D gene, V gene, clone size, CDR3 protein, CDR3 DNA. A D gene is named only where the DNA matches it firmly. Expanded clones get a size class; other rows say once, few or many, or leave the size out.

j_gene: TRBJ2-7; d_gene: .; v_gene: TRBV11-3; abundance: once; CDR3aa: CASSLDSFADLHEQYF; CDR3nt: TGTGCCAGCAGCTTAGATTCCTTCGCCGACTTACACGAGCAGTACTTC
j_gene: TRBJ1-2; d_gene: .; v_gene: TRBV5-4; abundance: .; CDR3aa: CASSLTGPLYGYTF; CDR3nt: TGTGCCAGCAGCTTGACAGGGCCCCTCTATGGCTACACCTTC
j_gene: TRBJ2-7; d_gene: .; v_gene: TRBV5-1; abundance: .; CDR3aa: CASSFEGPNYEQYF; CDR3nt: TGCGCCAGCAGCTTTGAGGGACCGAACTACGAGCAGTACTTC
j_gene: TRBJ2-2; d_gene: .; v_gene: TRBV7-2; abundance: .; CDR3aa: CASSLAPSGTNTGELFF; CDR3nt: TGTGCCAGCAGCTTAGCTCCGAGTGGAACGAACACCGGGGAGCTGTTTTTT
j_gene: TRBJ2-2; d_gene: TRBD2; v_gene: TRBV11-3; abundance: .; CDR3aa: CASSRGTGGPTGELFF; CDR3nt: TGTGCCAGCAGCCGGGGAACGGGAGGACCGACCGGGGAGCTGTTTTTT
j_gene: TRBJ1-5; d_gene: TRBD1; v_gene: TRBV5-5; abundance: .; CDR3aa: CASSFRTGGTQPQHF; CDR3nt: TGTGCCAGCAGCTTTCGGACAGGGGGCACTCAGCCCCAGCATTTT
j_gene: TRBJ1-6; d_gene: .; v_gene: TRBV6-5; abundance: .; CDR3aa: CASRDDRNSPLHF; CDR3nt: TGTGCCAGCAGGGATGATAGGAATTCACCCCTCCACTTT
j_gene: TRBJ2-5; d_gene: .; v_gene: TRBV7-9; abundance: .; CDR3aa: CASTYSITAGEETQYF; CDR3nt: TGTGCCAGCACCTATTCAATTACCGCCGGGGAAGAGACCCAGTACTTC
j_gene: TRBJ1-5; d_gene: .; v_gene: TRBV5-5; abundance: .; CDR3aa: CASSLRADGSNQPQHF; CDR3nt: TGTGCCAGCAGTTTACGTGCGGACGGAAGCAATCAGCCCCAGCATTTT
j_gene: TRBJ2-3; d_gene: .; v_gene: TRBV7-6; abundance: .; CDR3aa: CASSSPWTGGKGDTQYF; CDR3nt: TGTGCCAGCAGCTCCCCCTGGACTGGGGGAAAGGGGGATACGCAGTATTTT
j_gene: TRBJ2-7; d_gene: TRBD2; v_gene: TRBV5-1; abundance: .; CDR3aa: CASSLDVVAGHYEQYF; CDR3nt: TGCGCCAGCAGCTTGGATGTGGTAGCGGGCCACTACGAGCAGTACTTC
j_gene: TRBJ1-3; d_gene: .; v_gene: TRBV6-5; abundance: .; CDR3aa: CASTEGLAYRAIYF; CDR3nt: TGTGCCAGCACGGAGGGTCTCGCGTATCGGGCCATATATTTT
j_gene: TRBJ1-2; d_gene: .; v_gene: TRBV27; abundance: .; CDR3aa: CASTPRQNYGYTF; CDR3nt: TGTGCCAGCACCCCAAGGCAGAACTATGGCTACACCTTC
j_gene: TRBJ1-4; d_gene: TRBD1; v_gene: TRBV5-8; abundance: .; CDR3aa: CASSLPGQGYPATNEKLFF; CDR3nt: TGTGCCAGCAGCTTGCCCGGACAGGGGTACCCCGCAACTAATGAAAAACTGTTTTTT
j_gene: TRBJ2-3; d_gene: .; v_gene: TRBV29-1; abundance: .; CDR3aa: CSVEWAGFGTDTQYF; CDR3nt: TGCAGCGTTGAATGGGCCGGGTTTGGCACAGATACGCAGTATTTT
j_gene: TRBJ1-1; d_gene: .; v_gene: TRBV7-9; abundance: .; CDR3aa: CASSQQGNTEAFF; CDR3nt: TGTGCCAGCAGCCAACAGGGTAACACTGAAGCTTTCTTT
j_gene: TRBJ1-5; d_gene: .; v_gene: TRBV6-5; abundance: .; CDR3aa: CASSKTTGGGQPQHF; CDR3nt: TGTGCCAGCAGTAAGACGACAGGCGGAGGTCAGCCCCAGCATTTT
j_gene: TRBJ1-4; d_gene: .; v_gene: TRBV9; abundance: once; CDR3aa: CASSVGTVGSNEKLFF; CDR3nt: TGTGCCAGCAGCGTAGGGACAGTGGGGTCTAATGAAAAACTGTTTTTT
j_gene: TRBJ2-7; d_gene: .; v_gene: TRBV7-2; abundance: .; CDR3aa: CASSSVMYEQYF; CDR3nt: TGTGCCAGCAGCTCAGTGATGTACGAGCAGTACTTC
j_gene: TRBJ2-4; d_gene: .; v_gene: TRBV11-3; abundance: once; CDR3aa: CASSLAGRGNIQYF; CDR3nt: TGTGCCAGCAGCTTAGCCGGCAGGGGTAACATTCAGTACTTC
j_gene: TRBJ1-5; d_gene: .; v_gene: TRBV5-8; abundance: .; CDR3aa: CASSLGDVDNQPQHF; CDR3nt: TGTGCCAGCAGCTTGGGAGACGTGGACAATCAGCCCCAGCATTTT
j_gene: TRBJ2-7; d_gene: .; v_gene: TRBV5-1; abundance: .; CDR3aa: CASSSAPGRIIYEQYF; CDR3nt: TGCGCCAGCAGCTCTGCCCCGGGACGTATTATCTACGAGCAGTACTTC
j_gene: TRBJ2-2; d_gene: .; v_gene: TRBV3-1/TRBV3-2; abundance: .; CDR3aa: CASSQLTGGATGELFF; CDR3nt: TGTGCCAGCAGCCAACTGACAGGCGGGGCCACCGGGGAGCTGTTTTTT
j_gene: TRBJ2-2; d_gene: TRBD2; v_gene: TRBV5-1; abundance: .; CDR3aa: CASSSAGDGRTGELFF; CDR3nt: TGCGCCAGCAGCTCCGCGGGAGATGGGAGAACCGGGGAGCTGTTTTTT
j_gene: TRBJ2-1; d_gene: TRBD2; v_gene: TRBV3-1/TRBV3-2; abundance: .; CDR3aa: CASSLSGGGNNEQFF; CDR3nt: TGTGCCAGCAGCCTAAGCGGGGGGGGAAACAATGAGCAGTTCTTC
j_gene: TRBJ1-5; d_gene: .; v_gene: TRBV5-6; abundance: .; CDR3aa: CASSLGGDQPQHF; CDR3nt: TGTGCCAGCAGCTTGGGGGGTGATCAGCCCCAGCATTTT
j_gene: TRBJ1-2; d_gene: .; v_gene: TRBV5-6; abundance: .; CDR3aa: CASSLVGLPNYGYTF; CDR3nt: TGTGCCAGCAGCTTGGTCGGCTTACCTAACTATGGCTACACCTTC
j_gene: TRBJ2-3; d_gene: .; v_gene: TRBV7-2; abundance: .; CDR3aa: CASSLAAGASDTQYF; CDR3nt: TGTGCCAGCAGCTTGGCGGCAGGGGCCTCCGATACGCAGTATTTT
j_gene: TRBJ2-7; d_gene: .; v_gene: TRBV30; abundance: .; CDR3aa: CAWMGSYEQYF; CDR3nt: TGTGCCTGGATGGGTTCCTACGAGCAGTACTTC
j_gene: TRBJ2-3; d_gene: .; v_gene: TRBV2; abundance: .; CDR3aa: CASSETGGSPEYF; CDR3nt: TGTGCCAGCAGTGAAACGGGGGGCTCCCCGGAGTATTTT
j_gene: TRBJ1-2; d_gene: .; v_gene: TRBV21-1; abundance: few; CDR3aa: CASSKRSGQYRHGYTF; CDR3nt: TGTGCCAGCAGCAAAAGGTCGGGACAGTATCGGCATGGCTACACCTTC
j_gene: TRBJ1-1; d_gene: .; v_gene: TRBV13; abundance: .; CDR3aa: CASSIRQVATEAFF; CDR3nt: TGTGCCAGCAGCATCAGACAGGTCGCCACTGAAGCTTTCTTT
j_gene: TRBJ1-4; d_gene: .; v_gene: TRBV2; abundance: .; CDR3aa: CASVGAEKLFF; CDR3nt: TGTGCCAGCGTGGGGGCAGAGAAACTGTTTTTT
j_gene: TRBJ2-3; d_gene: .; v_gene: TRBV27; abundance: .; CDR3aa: CASSLPRTPHTQYF; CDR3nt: TGTGCCAGCAGTTTACCCAGGACTCCCCATACGCAGTATTTT
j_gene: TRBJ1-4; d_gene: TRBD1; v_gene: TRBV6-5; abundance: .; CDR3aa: CASSLLGQGSEKLFF; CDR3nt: TGTGCCAGCAGTCTCTTGGGACAGGGCTCTGAAAAACTGTTTTTT
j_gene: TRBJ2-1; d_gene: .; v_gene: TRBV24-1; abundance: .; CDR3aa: CATSAGQYNEQFF; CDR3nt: TGTGCCACCAGTGCCGGACAGTACAATGAGCAGTTCTTC
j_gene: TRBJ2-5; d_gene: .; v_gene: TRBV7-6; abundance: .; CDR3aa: CASSQGGGSQETQYF; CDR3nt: TGTGCCAGCAGCCAAGGGGGAGGTTCACAAGAGACCCAGTACTTC
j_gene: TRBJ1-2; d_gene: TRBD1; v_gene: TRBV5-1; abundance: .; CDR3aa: CASRAGTGPLYGYTF; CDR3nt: TGCGCCAGCAGGGCCGGGACAGGCCCTCTCTATGGCTACACCTTC
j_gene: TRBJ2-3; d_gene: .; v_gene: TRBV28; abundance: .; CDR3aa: CASSPTTADTQYF; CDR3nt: TGTGCCAGCAGCCCTACCACGGCTGATACGCAGTATTTT